Below are 32 T cell receptor beta chains sequenced from a single sample in a study of shared clonotypes between healthy human individuals. Libraries were prepared by immunoSEQ multiplex PCR; TCRdb keeps only in-frame clonotypes and omits some of them. This table has under 2,000,000 clones, around 96% appearing once. Cells designated naive CD8 were CD45RO-negative and were positively selected for CCR7, with terminally differentiated effector memory CD45RA+ cells excluded. Sequenced input: naive CD8+ T cells sorted from blood. These receptors all stem from a man younger than 35 in good health.

This chain links TRBV27 with TRBJ2-5; D remains ambiguous. The V end lost 8 bases, the J end lost 5 bases, and 24 bases lay between the germline ends. CDR1 is MNHEY, CDR2 SMNVEV, per germline (reference sequence). This CDR3 contains 16 residues. CDR3 nucleotides: TGTGCCAGCGGATCAAGGGTGGTAGCTGGGCGGGAGACCCAGTACTTC. It translates to CASGSRVVAGRETQYF.

The chain combines TRBV4-1 with TRBJ1-5; D uncertain. Per the germline V gene, CDR1 is MGHRA and CDR2 is YSYEKL. The CDR3 runs to 15 residues. Between the trimmed V and J ends, which lost 8 bases and 0 bases, there was a span of 14 bases. The CDR3 sequence: CASSNLQDSNQPQHF. The CDR3, as DNA: TGCGCCAGCTCCAACCTTCAGGATAGCAATCAGCCCCAGCATTTT.

The chain carries TRBV6-5 and TRBJ2-1; TRBD2 matches 9 bases. Germline CDR1 and CDR2: MNHEY and SVGAGI. The CDR3 sequence is 13 residues long. V dropped 7 bases and J dropped 4; count of bases not matched to a gene: 2. CDR3 DNA: TGTGCCAGCACGACTAGCGGATACAATGAGCAGTTCTTC. This translates into CASTTSGYNEQFF.

This chain connects TRBV19 to TRBJ2-5; 7 nucleotides line up with TRBD1. The CDR3 is 16 residues long. From germline, CDR1 is LNHDA and CDR2 SQIVND (reference sequence). With V trimmed by 5 bases and J by 0 bases, 9 bases remained unmatched. The CDR3 DNA reads TGTGCCAGTAGTCCCCGGACAGGACAATACCAAGAGACCCAGTACTTC. Translating gives CASSPRTGQYQETQYF.

V gene TRBV21-1 combines with J gene TRBJ2-2; the table's D call of TRBD1 was not tested on the DNA. TRBV21-1 constitutes a pseudogene. The CDR3 runs 14 residues. The CDR3: CASSNRKNTGELFF. In nucleotides, the CDR3 is TGTGCCAGCAGCAACAGGAAAAACACCGGGGAGCTGTTTTTT.

The rearrangement joins TRBV30 to TRBJ1-1; D call uncertain. CDR1 and CDR2 (germline): GTSNPN, SVGIG (reference sequence). V lost 5 bases and J 0 bases, leaving 10 bases between the germline ends. The CDR3 has 13 residues. The CDR3, as DNA: TGTGCCTGGGGCCGTCAGGTGAACACTGAAGCTTTCTTT. Translation gives CAWGRQVNTEAFF.

The V call is TRBV5-1, the J call TRBJ2-1, with TRBD2 matching over 13 bases. V trimming: 5 bases; J trimming: 10 bases; junction bases outside the gene matches: 3. Germline V gene data show CDR1 as SGHRS and CDR2 as YFSETQ. This CDR3 comprises 13 residues. The CDR3 is CASRGTSGAEQFF. CDR3 DNA: TGCGCCAGCAGAGGGACTAGCGGGGCAGAGCAGTTCTTC.

As regards this clone: Distinct nucleotide sequences in the sample also encode this CDR3. This chain uses TRBV28 with TRBJ2-1; TRBD2 might be the D (6 bases). Per germline, CDR1 MDHEN and CDR2 SYDVKM. V was clipped by 5 bases and J by 3 bases, with 8 bases between them. There are 13 residues in the CDR3. CDR3 nucleotides: TGTGCCAGCAGTAGGACTAACTACAATGAGCAGTTCTTC. Protein sequence: CASSRTNYNEQFF.

Notes on this clone: Other DNA sequences in this specimen translate into the identical CDR3. The gene calls are TRBV9 and TRBJ1-1; 9 bases fit TRBD1. V lost 0 bases, J lost 4 bases, and 1 base stayed unmatched. The germline V gene has CDR1 SGDLS and CDR2 YYNGEE. The CDR3 loop spans 14 amino acids. The CDR3 loop is CASSVADRGTEAFF. The CDR3 DNA reads as TGTGCCAGCAGCGTAGCGGACAGGGGCACTGAAGCTTTCTTT.

This chain connects TRBV5-6 to TRBJ1-1; TRBD1 matches 7 bases. The V and J ends lost 0 bases and 1 base, in that order; junction bases with no gene match: 12. CDR3 length: 18 residues. CDR1 is SGHDT and CDR2 is YYEEEE in the germline V gene. The CDR3 nucleotides read TGTGCCAGCAGCTTGGAAAGGTTGGACAGGCTACCGAACACTGAAGCTTTCTTT. Amino acids: CASSLERLDRLPNTEAFF. Complete variable domain (other parts from reference TRBV5-6 and TRBJ1-1): DAGVTQSPTHLIKTRGQQVTLRCSPKSGHDTVSWYQQALGQGPQFIFQYYEEEERQRGNFPDRFSGHQFPNYSSELNVNALLLGDSALYLCASSLERLDRLPNTEAFFGQGTRLTVV.

This clone came up once. The DNA of the CDR3 is TGTGCCAGCAGTCAGGACAGGGGAGGCACTGAAGCTTTCTTT. Protein sequence: CASSQDRGGTEAFF. The rearrangement joins TRBV27 to TRBJ1-1; 9 positions agree with TRBD1. V was clipped by 5 bases and J by 4 bases; unmatched bases: 5. Germline V gene data show CDR1 as MNHEY and CDR2 as SMNVEV (reference sequence). The CDR3 totals 14 residues.

The V gene is TRBV5-6, the J gene TRBJ2-7; D may be TRBD2 (5 bases). CDR1 SGHDT and CDR2 YYEEEE come from the germline V gene. V dropped 0 bases and J dropped 2 bases, with 9 bases sitting between them. The CDR3 sequence is 14 residues long. The CDR3 here is CASSLGQEAYEQYF. The CDR3 DNA sequence: TGTGCCAGCAGCTTGGGGCAGGAGGCCTACGAGCAGTACTTC.

The V gene is TRBV12-5, the J gene TRBJ1-6; no clear D. V was clipped by 2 bases and J by 7 bases, with 3 bases between them. Germline CDR1 LGHNT, CDR2 FRNRAP. The CDR3 has 12 amino acids. This CDR3 is CASGLFNSPLHF. The CDR3 region has the DNA TGTGCTAGTGGTTTGTTCAATTCACCCCTCCACTTT.

This rearrangement joins TRBV7-9 to TRBJ2-2; no clear D. From germline, CDR1 is SEHNR and CDR2 FQNEAQ (reference sequence). V was pared by 4 bases and J by 4 bases, with 13 bases between. This CDR3 comprises 15 residues. In DNA form, the CDR3 reads TGTGCCAGCAGCTCAACTAAAAGGGCCACCGGGGAGCTGTTTTTT. Protein sequence: CASSSTKRATGELFF. The variable domain in full, with the rest retrieved from reference TRBV7-9 and TRBJ2-2, is DTGVSQNPRHKITKRGQNVTFRCDPISEHNRLYWYRQTLGQGPEFLTYFQNEAQLEKSRLLSDRFSAERPKGSFSTLEIQRTEQGDSAMYLCASSSTKRATGELFFGEGSRLTVL.

The chain combines TRBV4-1 with TRBJ1-2; D is unclear. Trimming cost V 3 bases and J 5 bases, with 13 bases left between them. Per the germline V gene, CDR1 is MGHRA and CDR2 is YSYEKL. The CDR3 contains 14 residues. CDR3: CASSHLEVGYGYTF. CDR3 nucleotides: TGCGCCAGCAGCCATCTAGAGGTAGGGTATGGCTACACCTTC.

The chain has TRBV10-2 and TRBJ1-1, with a possible D match to TRBD1 (5 bases). CDR1 WSHSY and CDR2 SAAADI come from the germline V gene. The CDR3 runs to 17 residues. The germline V and J ends were trimmed by 6 bases and 1 base, with 21 bases remaining between them. CDR3 DNA sequence: TGCGCCAGCAGGGCCTGGGGGGTCATGGGGGAGAACACTGAAGCTTTCTTT. Amino acid sequence: CASRAWGVMGENTEAFF.

The rearrangement links TRBV7-9 to TRBJ2-5; 8 nucleotides line up with TRBD2. Germline V CDR1 and CDR2: SEHNR, FQNEAQ (reference sequence). V lost 2 bases, J lost 0 bases, and 5 bases stayed unmatched. The CDR3 loop spans 16 amino acids. Here the CDR3 reads CASSLPLLADQETQYF. In DNA form, the CDR3 reads TGTGCCAGCAGCTTACCTTTACTAGCGGACCAAGAGACCCAGTACTTC.

V is TRBV5-4 and J is TRBJ2-1; TRBD2 matches 8 bases. The germline V gene has CDR1 SGHNT and CDR2 YYREEE (reference sequence). J gave up 6 bases and V 3 bases, and 8 bases lay outside the gene matches. The CDR3 length is 15 residues. CDR3 in amino acids: CASSSLAGKSNEQFF. CDR3 DNA sequence: TGTGCCAGCAGCTCGTTAGCGGGAAAGTCCAATGAGCAGTTCTTC.

The J gene is TRBJ2-1, the V gene TRBV5-1; TRBD2 is a possible D gene (5 bases). The germline gives CDR1 SGHRS, CDR2 YFSETQ. V dropped 2 bases and J dropped 4 bases, with 16 bases sitting between them. This CDR3 has 16 residues. The CDR3 spells CASSFGRLGEYNEQFF. CDR3 in DNA: TGCGCCAGCAGCTTCGGCCGTCTGGGAGAGTACAATGAGCAGTTCTTC. Using reference TRBV5-1 and TRBJ2-1 for the parts outside the CDR3, the full variable domain is KAGVTQTPRYLIKTRGQQVTLSCSPISGHRSVSWYQQTPGQGLQFLFEYFSETQRNKGNFPGRFSGRQFSNSRSEMNVSTLELGDSALYLCASSFGRLGEYNEQFFGPGTRLTVL.

The chain employs TRBV11-2 and TRBJ1-2, with a weak D call TRBD1 (5 bases). The germline V gene has CDR1 SGHAT and CDR2 FQNNGV. The CDR3 runs to 16 residues. Trimming stripped 5 bases from V and 2 bases from J, with 18 bases between. The CDR3: CASSLIRDSSNYGYTF. CDR3 in DNA: TGTGCCAGCAGCCTAATCCGGGACTCTTCAAACTATGGCTACACCTTC.

The rearrangement joins TRBV7-2 to TRBJ2-5; D perhaps matches TRBD2 (8 bases). V was pared by 5 bases and J by 4 bases, with 17 bases between. The CDR3 is made up of 15 amino acids. The germline V gene encodes CDR1 SGHTA and CDR2 FQGNSA. In DNA, the CDR3 is TGTGCCAGCAGCCCAGGGGGACTAGGACCAGAGACCCAGTACTTC. Protein: CASSPGGLGPETQYF.

The V and J genes are TRBV30 and TRBJ1-4; D is uncertain. The CDR3 contains 14 residues. Germline CDR1 and CDR2: GTSNPN and SVGIG (reference sequence). V gave up 2 bases and J gave up 4 bases, with 11 bases separating them. The CDR3 region has the DNA TGTGCCTGGAGTCGTACCTCCTTTAATGAAAAACTGTTTTTT. It is translated as CAWSRTSFNEKLFF.

The V gene is TRBV28, the J gene TRBJ2-4; the D is unclear. Trimming stripped 3 bases from V and 8 bases from J, with 14 bases between. Germline V gene sequence: CDR1 MDHEN, CDR2 SYDVKM. The CDR3 runs to 14 residues. The CDR3 here is CASSFRLGLDIQYF. The CDR3 coding sequence is TGTGCCAGCAGTTTTAGGTTGGGGTTGGACATTCAGTACTTC. The whole variable domain, filled in from reference TRBV28 and TRBJ2-4, reads DVKVTQSSRYLVKRTGEKVFLECVQDMDHENMFWYRQDPGLGLRLIYFSYDVKMKEKGDIPEGYSVSREKKERFSLILESASTNQTSMYLCASSFRLGLDIQYFGAGTRLSVL.

The rearrangement uses TRBV4-3 and TRBJ2-7; unclear D gene. The germline V and J ends were trimmed by 0 bases and 0 bases, with 12 bases remaining between them. There are 16 residues in the CDR3. Looked up from germline, CDR1 is LGHNA and CDR2 is YSLEER. The CDR3 region is CASSQDGVGYSYEQYF. The CDR3 coding sequence is TGCGCCAGCAGCCAAGACGGTGTGGGGTACTCCTACGAGCAGTACTTC.

This chain joins TRBV10-3 and TRBJ1-2; the D gene is possibly TRBD1 (5 bases). Germline CDR1 is ENHRY and CDR2 is SYGVKD. Trimming shortened V by 5 bases and J by 3 bases, and 16 bases separated the two germline ends. The CDR3 length is 15 residues. CDR3 loop: CAISQPEGADYGYTF. The CDR3 DNA sequence: TGTGCCATCAGTCAGCCGGAAGGGGCGGACTATGGCTACACCTTC.

The rearrangement uses TRBV6-6 and TRBJ2-1; TRBD2 agrees at 7 bases. Germline V gives CDR1 MNHNY, CDR2 SVGAGI (reference sequence). The CDR3 covers 14 residues. Losses at the gene ends were 6 bases for V and 7 bases for J; bases not matched to a gene: 9. CDR3 in DNA: TGTGCCAGCAGACCCCGGGAGGCTCGGAATGAGCAGTTCTTC. This sequence encodes CASRPREARNEQFF.

The genes are TRBV10-3 and TRBJ2-7; TRBD1 aligns across 7 bases. Trimming took 4 bases from V and 2 from J; bases not matched to a gene: 8. The CDR3 sequence is 15 residues long. Germline V gives CDR1 ENHRY, CDR2 SYGVKD. The CDR3 region is CAISAGTEAAYEQYF. The CDR3 bases are TGTGCCATCAGTGCTGGGACAGAGGCTGCCTACGAGCAGTACTTC.

This clone was found once. The gene calls are TRBV5-4 and TRBJ2-7, with D possibly being TRBD1 or TRBD2 (6 bases each). Germline loops: CDR1 SGHNT, CDR2 YYREEE (reference sequence). Trimming took 3 bases from V and 2 from J, leaving 15 bases between them. The CDR3 covers 15 residues. The CDR3 sequence is CASSYVGGNPYEQYF. The DNA of the CDR3 is TGTGCCAGCAGCTACGTAGGGGGGAACCCCTACGAGCAGTACTTC.

The rearrangement links TRBV9 to TRBJ2-1; TRBD1 agrees at 8 bases. V lost 0 bases, J lost 9 bases, and 14 bases stayed unmatched. The CDR3 sequence is 17 residues long. Germline V gene lookup returns CDR1 SGDLS and CDR2 YYNGEE. The CDR3 nucleotides are TGTGCCAGCAGCGTAGCTTTCCGGACAGGGCTTCTGGGTGAGCAGTTCTTC. This encodes CASSVAFRTGLLGEQFF. Looking up the rest from reference TRBV9 and TRBJ2-1 gives the full variable domain: DSGVTQTPKHLITATGQRVTLRCSPRSGDLSVYWYQQSLDQGLQFLIQYYNGEERAKGNILERFSAQQFPDLHSELNLSSLELGDSALYFCASSVAFRTGLLGEQFFGPGTRLTVL.

V gene TRBV7-2 combines with J gene TRBJ2-1; tentatively, D is TRBD1 (6 bases). The CDR3 extends over 13 amino acids. Looked up from germline, CDR1 is SGHTA and CDR2 is FQGNSA. The V gene lost 4 bases and the J gene lost 10 bases, with 14 bases spanning the gap. This chain's CDR3 is CASSWPGVWEQFF. The CDR3 bases are TGTGCCAGCAGCTGGCCAGGGGTCTGGGAGCAGTTCTTC.

The rearrangement uses TRBV7-9 and TRBJ1-1; D call uncertain. V was clipped by 1 base and J by 7 bases, with 13 bases between them. The germline V gene encodes CDR1 SEHNR and CDR2 FQNEAQ (reference sequence). This CDR3 contains 14 residues. CDR3: CASSLDSRVVEAFF. The CDR3 nucleotides read TGTGCCAGCAGCTTAGATTCAAGGGTGGTTGAAGCTTTCTTT.

V and J are TRBV30 and TRBJ2-7; TRBD1 agrees at 9 bases. J was trimmed by 2 bases and V by 7 bases; bases with no gene match: 6. The CDR3 covers 13 residues. CDR1 GTSNPN and CDR2 SVGIG come from the germline V gene (reference sequence). The DNA for the CDR3 is TGTGCCTACCGGGACAGGGAAACCTACGAGCAGTACTTC. It encodes CAYRDRETYEQYF.